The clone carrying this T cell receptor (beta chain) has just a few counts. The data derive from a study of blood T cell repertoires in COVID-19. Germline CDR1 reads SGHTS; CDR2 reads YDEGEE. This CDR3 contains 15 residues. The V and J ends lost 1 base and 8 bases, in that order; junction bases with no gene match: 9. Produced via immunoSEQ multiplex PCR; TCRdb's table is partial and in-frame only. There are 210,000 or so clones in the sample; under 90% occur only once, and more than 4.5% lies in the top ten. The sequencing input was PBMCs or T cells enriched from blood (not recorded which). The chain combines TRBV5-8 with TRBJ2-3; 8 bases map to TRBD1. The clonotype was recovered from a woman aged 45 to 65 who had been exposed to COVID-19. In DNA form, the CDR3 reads TGTGCCAGCAGCTTGACCCCGAATCAGGGGGCTACGCAGTATTTT. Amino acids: CASSLTPNQGATQYF.